The sample holds a few counts of the clone carrying this TCR beta chain. Its target is unknown. Germline V gene sequence: CDR1 SGHRS, CDR2 YFSETQ. V was shortened by 2 bases and J by 4 bases, with 10 bases between the two germline ends. The CDR3 is made up of 14 amino acids. The data were obtained in a study of vaccination effects on CD4 cells after COVID-19. Repertoires were generated with immunoSEQ multiplex PCR, while TCRdb's copy carries only in-frame clones and drops some. The sample shows under 50,000 clones, more than 75% of them seen only once. Following culture for about 11 days, CD4+ T cells were isolated.

The chain has TRBV5-1 and TRBJ1-3; D is undetermined. The receptor was derived from a human donor who had a prior SARS-CoV-2 infection. Specimen: CD4+ T cells from PBMCs cultured without peptide, collected before COVID-19 vaccination. The chain's CDR3 is CASSFGEAGNTIYF. The CDR3, as DNA: TGCGCCAGCAGCTTTGGAGAGGCGGGAAACACCATATATTTT.